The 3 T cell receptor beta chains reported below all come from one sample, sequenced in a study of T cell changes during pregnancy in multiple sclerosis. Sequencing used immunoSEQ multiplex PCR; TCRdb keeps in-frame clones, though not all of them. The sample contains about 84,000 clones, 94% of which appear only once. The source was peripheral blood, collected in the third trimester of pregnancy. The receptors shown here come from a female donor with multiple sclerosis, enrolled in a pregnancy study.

CDR3 amino acids: CASSLGLAGEGSYNEQFF. The CDR3 DNA reads as TGTGCCAGCAGCTTGGGACTAGCGGGGGAAGGATCCTACAATGAGCAGTTCTTC. The chain combines TRBV9 with TRBJ2-1; 14 bases fit TRBD2. CDR1 and CDR2 (germline): SGDLS, YYNGEE. This CDR3 spans 18 amino acids. J lost 1 base, V lost 4 bases, and 7 bases had no gene match.

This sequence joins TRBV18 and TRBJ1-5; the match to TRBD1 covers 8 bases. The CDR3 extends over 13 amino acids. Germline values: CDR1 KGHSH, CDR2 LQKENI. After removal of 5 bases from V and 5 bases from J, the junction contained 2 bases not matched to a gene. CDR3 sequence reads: CASSATGDQPQHF. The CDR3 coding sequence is TGTGCCAGCTCAGCGACAGGGGATCAGCCCCAGCATTTT.

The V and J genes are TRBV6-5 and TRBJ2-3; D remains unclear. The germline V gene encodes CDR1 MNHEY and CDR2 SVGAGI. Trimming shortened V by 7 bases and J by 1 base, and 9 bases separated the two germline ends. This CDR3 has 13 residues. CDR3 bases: TGTGCCAGCACCCCCCGGGGCACAGATACGCAGTATTTT. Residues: CASTPRGTDTQYF.